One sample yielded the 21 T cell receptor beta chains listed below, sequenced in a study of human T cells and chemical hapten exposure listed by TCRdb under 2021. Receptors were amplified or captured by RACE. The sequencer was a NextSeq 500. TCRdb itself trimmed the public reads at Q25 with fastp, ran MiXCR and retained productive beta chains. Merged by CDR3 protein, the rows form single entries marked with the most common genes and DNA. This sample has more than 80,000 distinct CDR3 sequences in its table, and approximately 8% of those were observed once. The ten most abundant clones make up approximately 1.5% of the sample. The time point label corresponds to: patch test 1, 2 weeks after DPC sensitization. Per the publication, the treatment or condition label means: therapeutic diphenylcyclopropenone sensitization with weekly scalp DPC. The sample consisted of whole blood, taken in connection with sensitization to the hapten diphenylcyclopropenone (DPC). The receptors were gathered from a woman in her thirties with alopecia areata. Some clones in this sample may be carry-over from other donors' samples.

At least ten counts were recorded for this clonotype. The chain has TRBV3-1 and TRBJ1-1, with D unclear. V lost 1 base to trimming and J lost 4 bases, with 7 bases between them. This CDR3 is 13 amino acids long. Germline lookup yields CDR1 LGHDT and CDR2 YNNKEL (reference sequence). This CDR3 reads CASSQGGITEAFF. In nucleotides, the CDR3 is TGTGCCAGCAGCCAAGGAGGGATCACTGAAGCTTTCTTT.

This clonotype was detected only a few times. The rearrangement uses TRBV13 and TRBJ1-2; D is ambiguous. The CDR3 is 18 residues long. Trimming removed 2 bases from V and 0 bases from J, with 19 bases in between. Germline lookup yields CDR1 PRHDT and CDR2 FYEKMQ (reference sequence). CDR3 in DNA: TGTGCCAGCAGCTTACGCCCCTCGGTATGGGGAGCTAACTATGGCTACACCTTC. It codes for CASSLRPSVWGANYGYTF. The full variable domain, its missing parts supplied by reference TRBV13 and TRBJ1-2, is AAGVIQSPRHLIKEKRETATLKCYPIPRHDTVYWYQQGPGQDPQFLISFYEKMQSDKGSIPDRFSAQQFSDYHSELNMSSLELGDSALYFCASSLRPSVWGANYGYTFGSGTRLTVV.

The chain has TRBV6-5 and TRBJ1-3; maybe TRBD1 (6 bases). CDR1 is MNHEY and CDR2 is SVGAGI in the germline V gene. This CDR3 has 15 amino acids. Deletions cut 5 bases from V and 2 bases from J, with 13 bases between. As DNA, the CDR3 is TGTGCCAGCAGTACACCGACAGGTGCTGGAAACACCATATATTTT. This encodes CASSTPTGAGNTIYF.

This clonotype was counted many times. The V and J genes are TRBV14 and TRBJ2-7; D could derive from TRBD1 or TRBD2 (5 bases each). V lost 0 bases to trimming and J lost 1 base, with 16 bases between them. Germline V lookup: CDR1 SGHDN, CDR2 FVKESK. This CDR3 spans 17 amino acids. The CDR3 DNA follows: TGTGCCAGCAGCCAAGAAACCGGGGACCCTCGTTCCTACGAGCAGTACTTC. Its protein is CASSQETGDPRSYEQYF. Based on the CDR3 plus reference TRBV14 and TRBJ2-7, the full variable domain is EAGVTQFPSHSVIEKGQTVTLRCDPISGHDNLYWYRRVMGKEIKFLLHFVKESKQDESGMPNNRFLAERTGGTYSTLKVQPAELEDSGVYFCASSQETGDPRSYEQYFGPGTRLTVT.

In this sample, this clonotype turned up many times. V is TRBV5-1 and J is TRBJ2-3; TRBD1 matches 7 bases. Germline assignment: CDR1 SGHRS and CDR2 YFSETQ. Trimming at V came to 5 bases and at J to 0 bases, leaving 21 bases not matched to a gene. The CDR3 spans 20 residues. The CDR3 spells CASRKRGQTGTLASTDTQYF. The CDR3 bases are TGCGCCAGCAGAAAAAGGGGCCAGACAGGGACATTGGCTAGCACAGATACGCAGTATTTT.

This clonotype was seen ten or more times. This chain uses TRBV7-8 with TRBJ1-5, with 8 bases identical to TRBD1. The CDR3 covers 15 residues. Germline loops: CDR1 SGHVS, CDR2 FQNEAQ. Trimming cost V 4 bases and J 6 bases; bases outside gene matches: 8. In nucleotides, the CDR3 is TGTGCCAGCAGCTCCGGACAGGGAGCGGGTCAGCCCCAGCATTTT. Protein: CASSSGQGAGQPQHF.

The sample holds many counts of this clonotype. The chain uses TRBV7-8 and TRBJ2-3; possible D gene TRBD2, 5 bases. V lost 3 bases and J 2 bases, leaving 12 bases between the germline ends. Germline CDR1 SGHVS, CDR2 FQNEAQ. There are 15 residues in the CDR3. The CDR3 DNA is TGTGCCAGCAGCTTGTTCGCAGGACTCACAGATACGCAGTATTTT. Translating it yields CASSLFAGLTDTQYF.

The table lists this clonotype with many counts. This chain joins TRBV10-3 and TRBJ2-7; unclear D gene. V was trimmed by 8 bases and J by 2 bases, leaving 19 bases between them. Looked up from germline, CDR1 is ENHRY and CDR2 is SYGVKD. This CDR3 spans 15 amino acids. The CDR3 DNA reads TGTGCCATCGCGGATGACGAAGAGAGCCCCTACGAGCAGTACTTC. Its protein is CAIADDEESPYEQYF.

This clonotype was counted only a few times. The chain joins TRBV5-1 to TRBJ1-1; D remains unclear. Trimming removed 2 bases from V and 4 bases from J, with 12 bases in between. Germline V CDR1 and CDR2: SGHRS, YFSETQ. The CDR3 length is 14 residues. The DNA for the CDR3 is TGCGCCAGCAGCTTCAGCGGGGTGAGCACTGAAGCTTTCTTT. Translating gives CASSFSGVSTEAFF.

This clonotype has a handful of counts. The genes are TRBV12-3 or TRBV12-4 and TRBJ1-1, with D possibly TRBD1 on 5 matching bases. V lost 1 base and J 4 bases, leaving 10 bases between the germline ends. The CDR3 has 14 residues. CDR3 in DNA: TGTGCCAGCAGTTTAGGGAGTCAGGGCACTGAAGCTTTCTTT. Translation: CASSLGSQGTEAFF.

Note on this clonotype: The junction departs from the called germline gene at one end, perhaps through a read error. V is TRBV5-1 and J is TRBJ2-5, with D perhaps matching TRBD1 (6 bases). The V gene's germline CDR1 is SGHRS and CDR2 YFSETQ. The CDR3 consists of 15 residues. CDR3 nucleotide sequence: TGCGCCAGCATCTTGGGGGCGTTAAGCCAAGAGACCCAGTACTTC. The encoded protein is CASILGALSQETQYF.

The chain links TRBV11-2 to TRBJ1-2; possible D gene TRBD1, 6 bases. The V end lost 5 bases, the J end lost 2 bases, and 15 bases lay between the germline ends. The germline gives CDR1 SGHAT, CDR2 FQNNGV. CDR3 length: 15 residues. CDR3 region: CASSPIRTDNYGYTF. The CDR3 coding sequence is TGTGCCAGCAGCCCGATCCGGACAGACAACTATGGCTACACCTTC.

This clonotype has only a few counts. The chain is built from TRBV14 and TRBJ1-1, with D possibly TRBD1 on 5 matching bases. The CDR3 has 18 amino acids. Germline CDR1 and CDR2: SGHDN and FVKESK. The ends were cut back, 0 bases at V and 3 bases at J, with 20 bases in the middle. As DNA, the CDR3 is TGTGCCAGCAGCCAAGAGGAATTCAGAGTAATGGGGCACACTGAAGCTTTCTTT. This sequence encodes CASSQEEFRVMGHTEAFF.

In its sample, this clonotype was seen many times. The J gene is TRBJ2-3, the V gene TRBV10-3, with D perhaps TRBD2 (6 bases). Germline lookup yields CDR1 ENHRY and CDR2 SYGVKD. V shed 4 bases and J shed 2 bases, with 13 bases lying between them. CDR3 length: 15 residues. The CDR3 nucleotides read TGTGCCATCAGTGGGGACTCCACCCACACAGATACGCAGTATTTT. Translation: CAISGDSTHTDTQYF.

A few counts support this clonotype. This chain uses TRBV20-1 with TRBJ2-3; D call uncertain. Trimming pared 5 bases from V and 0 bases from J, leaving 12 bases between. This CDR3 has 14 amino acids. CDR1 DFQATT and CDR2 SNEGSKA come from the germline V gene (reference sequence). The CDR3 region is CSAPQPGSTDTQYF. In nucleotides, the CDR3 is TGCAGTGCTCCGCAACCTGGGAGCACAGATACGCAGTATTTT.

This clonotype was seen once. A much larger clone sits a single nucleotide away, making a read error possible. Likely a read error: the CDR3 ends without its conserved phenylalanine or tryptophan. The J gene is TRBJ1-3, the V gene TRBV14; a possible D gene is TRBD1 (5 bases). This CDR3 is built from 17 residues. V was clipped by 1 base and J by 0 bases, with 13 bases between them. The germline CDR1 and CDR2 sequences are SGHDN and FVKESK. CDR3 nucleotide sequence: TGTGCCAGCAGCCAAGTTTCGGGGGAGAACTCTGGAAACACCATATATTCT. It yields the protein CASSQVSGENSGNTIYS.

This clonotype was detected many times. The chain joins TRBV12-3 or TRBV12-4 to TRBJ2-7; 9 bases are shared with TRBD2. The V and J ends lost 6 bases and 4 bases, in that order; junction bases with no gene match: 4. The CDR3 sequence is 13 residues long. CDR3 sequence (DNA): TGTGCCAGCAGAGGTCTAGCGGGGTACGAGCAGTACTTC. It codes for CASRGLAGYEQYF.

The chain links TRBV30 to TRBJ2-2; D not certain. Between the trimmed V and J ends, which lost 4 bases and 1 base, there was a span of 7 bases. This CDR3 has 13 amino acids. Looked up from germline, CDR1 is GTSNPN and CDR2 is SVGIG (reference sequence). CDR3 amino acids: CAWTYRNTGELFF. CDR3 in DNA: TGTGCCTGGACTTACAGGAACACCGGGGAGCTGTTTTTT.

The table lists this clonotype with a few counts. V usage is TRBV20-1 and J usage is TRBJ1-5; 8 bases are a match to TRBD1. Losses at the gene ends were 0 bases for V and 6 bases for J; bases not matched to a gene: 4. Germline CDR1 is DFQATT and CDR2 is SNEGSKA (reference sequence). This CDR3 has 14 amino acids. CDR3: CSARDGTGGQPQHF. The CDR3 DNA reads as TGCAGTGCTAGAGATGGGACAGGCGGTCAGCCCCAGCATTTT.

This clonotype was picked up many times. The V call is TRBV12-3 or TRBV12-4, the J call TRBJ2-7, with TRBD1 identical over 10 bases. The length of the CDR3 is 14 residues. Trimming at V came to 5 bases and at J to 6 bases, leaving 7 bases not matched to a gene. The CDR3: CASSPAGTGAEQYF. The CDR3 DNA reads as TGTGCCAGCAGTCCCGCCGGGACAGGGGCCGAGCAGTACTTC.

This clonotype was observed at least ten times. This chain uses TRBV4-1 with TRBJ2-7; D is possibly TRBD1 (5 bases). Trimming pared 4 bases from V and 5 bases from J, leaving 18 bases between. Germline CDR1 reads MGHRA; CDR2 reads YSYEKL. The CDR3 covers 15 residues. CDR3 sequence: CASSPSQGLENEQYF. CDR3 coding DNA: TGCGCCAGCAGCCCCTCGCAGGGCCTAGAGAACGAGCAGTACTTC.